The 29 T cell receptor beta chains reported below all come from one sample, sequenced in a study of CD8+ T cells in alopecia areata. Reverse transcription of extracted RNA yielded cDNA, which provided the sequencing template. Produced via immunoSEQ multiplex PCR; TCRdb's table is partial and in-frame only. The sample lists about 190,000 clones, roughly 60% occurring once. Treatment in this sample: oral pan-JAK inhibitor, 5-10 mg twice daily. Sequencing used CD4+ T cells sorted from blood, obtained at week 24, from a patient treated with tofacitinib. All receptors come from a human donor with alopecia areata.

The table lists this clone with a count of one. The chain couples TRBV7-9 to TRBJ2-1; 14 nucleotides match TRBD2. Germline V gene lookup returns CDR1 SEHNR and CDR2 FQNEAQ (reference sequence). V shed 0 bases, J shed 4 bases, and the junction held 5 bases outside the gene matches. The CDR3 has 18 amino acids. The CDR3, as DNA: TGTGCCAGCAGCTTAGCGGCGACTAGCGGGGGGGTGTACAATGAGCAGTTCTTC. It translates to CASSLAATSGGVYNEQFF.

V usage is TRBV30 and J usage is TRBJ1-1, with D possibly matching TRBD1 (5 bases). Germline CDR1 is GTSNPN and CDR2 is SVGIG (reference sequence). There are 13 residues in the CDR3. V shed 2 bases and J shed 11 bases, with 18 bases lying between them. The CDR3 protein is CAWSTSRDFLAFF. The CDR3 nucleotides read TGTGCCTGGAGTACAAGCAGGGATTTTTTGGCTTTCTTT.

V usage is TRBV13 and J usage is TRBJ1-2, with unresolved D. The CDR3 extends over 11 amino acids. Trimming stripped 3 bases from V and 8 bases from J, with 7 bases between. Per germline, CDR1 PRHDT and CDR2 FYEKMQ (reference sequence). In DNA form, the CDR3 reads TGTGCCAGCAGCTTGGGCGGGGGCTACACCTTC. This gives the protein CASSLGGGYTF.

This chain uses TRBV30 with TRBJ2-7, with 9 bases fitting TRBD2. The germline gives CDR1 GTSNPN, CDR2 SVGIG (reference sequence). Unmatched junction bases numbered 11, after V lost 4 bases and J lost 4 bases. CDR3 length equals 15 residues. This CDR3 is CAWTRGSGGFYEQYF. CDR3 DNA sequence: TGTGCCTGGACCCGAGGTAGCGGGGGTTTTTACGAGCAGTACTTC.

The CDR3 loop is CASSLGATGSWVTDTQYF. CDR3 bases: TGTGCCAGCAGCTTGGGGGCGACAGGGTCATGGGTCACAGATACGCAGTATTTT. The chain uses TRBV7-2 and TRBJ2-3; 7 nucleotides line up with TRBD1. The CDR3 extends over 18 amino acids. Looked up from germline, CDR1 is SGHTA and CDR2 is FQGNSA. V shed 3 bases, J shed 2 bases, and the junction held 14 bases outside the gene matches.

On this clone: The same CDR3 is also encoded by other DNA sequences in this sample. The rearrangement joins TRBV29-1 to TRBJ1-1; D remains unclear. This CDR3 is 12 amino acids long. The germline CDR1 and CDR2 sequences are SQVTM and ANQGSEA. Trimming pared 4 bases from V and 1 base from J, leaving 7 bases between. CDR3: CSVVGRNTEAFF. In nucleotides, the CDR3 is TGCAGCGTTGTTGGCAGGAACACTGAAGCTTTCTTT.

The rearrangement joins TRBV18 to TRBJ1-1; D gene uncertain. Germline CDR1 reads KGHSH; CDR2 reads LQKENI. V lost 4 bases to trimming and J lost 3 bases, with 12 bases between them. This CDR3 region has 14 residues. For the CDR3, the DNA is TGTGCCAGCTCACGGAGTACCTGGGACACTGAAGCTTTCTTT. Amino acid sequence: CASSRSTWDTEAFF.

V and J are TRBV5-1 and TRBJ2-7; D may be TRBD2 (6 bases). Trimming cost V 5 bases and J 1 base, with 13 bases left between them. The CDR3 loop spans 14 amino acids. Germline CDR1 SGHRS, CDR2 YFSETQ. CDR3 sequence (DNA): TGCGCCAGCAGAGCGGGCCCAGGTTCCTACGAGCAGTACTTC. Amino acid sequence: CASRAGPGSYEQYF.

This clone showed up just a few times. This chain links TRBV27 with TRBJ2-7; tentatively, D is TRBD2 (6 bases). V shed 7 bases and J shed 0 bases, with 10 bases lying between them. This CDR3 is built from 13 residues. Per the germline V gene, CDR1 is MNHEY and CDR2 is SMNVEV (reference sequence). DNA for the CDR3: TGTGCCAGCACCAAGACTAGCTCCTACGAGCAGTACTTC. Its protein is CASTKTSSYEQYF.

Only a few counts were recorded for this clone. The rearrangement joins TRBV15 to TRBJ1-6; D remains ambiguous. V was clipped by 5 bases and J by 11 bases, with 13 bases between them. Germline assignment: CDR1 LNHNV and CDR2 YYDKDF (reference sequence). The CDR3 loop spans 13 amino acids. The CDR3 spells CATSPRPEAPLHF. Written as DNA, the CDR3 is TGTGCCACCAGCCCCCGACCTGAGGCACCCCTCCACTTT.

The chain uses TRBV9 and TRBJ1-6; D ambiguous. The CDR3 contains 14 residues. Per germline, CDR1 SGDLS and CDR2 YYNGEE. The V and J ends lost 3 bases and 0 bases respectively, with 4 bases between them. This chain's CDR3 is CASSEGSYNSPLHF. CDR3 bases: TGTGCCAGCAGCGAGGGCTCCTATAATTCACCCCTCCACTTT.

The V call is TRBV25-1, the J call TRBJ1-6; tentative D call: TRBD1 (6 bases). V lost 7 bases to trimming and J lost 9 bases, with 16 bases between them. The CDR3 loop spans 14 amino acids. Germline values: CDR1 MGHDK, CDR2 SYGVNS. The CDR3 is CASTPTGQGSPLHF. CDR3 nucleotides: TGTGCCAGCACCCCTACAGGGCAGGGTTCACCCCTCCACTTT.

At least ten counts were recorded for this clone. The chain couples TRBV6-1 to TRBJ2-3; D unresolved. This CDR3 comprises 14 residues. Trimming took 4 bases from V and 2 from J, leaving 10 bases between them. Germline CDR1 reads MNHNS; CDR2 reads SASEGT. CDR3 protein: CASSGPFNTDTQYF. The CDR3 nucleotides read TGTGCCAGCAGTGGACCTTTCAACACAGATACGCAGTATTTT.

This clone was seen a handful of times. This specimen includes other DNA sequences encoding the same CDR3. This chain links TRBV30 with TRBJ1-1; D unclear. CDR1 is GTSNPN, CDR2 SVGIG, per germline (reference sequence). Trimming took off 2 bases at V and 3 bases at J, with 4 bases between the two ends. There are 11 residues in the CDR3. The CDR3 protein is CAWSRDTEAFF. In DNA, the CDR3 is TGTGCCTGGAGTCGGGACACTGAAGCTTTCTTT. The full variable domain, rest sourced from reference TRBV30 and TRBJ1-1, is SQTIHQWPATLVQPVGSPLSLECTVEGTSNPNLYWYRQAAGRGLQLLFYSVGIGQISSEVPQNLSASRPQDRQFILSSKKLLLSDSGFYLCAWSRDTEAFFGQGTRLTVV.

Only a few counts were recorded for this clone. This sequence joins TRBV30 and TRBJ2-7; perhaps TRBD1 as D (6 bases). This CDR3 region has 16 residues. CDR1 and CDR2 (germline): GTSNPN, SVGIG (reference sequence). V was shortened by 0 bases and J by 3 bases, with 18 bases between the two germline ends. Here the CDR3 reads CAWSVTGTGLGYEQYF. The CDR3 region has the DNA TGTGCCTGGAGTGTAACAGGGACGGGCTTGGGCTACGAGCAGTACTTC. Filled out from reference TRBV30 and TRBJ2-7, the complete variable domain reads SQTIHQWPATLVQPVGSPLSLECTVEGTSNPNLYWYRQAAGRGLQLLFYSVGIGQISSEVPQNLSASRPQDRQFILSSKKLLLSDSGFYLCAWSVTGTGLGYEQYFGPGTRLTVT.

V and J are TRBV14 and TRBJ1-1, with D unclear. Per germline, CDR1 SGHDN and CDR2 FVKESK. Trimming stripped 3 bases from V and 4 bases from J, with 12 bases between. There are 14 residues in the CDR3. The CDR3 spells CASSQEVFRTEAFF. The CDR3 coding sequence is TGTGCCAGCAGCCAGGAGGTTTTCCGCACTGAAGCTTTCTTT. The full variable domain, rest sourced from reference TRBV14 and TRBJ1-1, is EAGVTQFPSHSVIEKGQTVTLRCDPISGHDNLYWYRRVMGKEIKFLLHFVKESKQDESGMPNNRFLAERTGGTYSTLKVQPAELEDSGVYFCASSQEVFRTEAFFGQGTRLTVV.

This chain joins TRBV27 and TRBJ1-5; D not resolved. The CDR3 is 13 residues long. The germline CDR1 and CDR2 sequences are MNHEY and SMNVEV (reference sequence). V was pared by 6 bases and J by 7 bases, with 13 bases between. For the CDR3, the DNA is TGTGCCAGCAGCCTTGGTAAACTCCAGCCCCAGCATTTT. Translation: CASSLGKLQPQHF.

For the CDR3, the DNA is TGCGCCAGCAAGGATCAGCCCCAGCATTTT. Amino acid sequence: CASKDQPQHF. V gene TRBV23-1 combines with J gene TRBJ1-5, with D unresolved. TRBV23-1 counts as an open reading frame of uncertain function. V lost 7 bases, J lost 5 bases, and 3 bases lay in between. This CDR3 is 10 amino acids long.

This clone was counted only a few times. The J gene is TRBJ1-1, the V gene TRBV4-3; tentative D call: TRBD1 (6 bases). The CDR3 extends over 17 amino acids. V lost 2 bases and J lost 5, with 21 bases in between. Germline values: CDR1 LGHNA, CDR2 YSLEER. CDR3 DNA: TGCGCCAGCAGCCAATACCTGGGGGCCGTATTGGTAACTGAAGCTTTCTTT. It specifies CASSQYLGAVLVTEAFF.

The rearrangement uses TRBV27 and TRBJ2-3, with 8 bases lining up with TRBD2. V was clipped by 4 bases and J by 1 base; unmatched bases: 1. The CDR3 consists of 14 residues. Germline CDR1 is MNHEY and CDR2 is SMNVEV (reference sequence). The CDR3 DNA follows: TGTGCCAGCAGTTCGACTAGCGGCACAGATACGCAGTATTTT. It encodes CASSSTSGTDTQYF.

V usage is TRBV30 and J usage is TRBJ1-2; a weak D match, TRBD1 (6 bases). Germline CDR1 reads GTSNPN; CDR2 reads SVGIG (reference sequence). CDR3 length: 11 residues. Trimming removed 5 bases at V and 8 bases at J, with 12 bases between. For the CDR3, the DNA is TGTGCCTGGCACACAGGGACGGGCTACACCTTC. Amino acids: CAWHTGTGYTF.

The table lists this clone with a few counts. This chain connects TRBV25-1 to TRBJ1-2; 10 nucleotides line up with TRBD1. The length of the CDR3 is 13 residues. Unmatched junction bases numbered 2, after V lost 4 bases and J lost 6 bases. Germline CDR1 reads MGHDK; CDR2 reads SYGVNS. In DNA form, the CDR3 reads TGTGCCAGCAGTGCGGGACAGGGGAATGGCTACACCTTC. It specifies CASSAGQGNGYTF.

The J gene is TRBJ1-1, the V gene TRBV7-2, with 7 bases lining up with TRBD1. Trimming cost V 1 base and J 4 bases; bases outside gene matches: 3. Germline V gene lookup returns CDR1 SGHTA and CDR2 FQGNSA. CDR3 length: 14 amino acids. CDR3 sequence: CASSLDNRGTEAFF. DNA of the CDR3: TGTGCCAGCAGCTTAGATAACAGGGGCACTGAAGCTTTCTTT.

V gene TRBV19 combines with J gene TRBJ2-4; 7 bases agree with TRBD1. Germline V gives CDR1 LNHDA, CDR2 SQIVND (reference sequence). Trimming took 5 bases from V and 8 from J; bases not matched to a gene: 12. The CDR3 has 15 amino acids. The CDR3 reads CASSQSTGLVDIQYF. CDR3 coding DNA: TGTGCCAGTAGTCAATCGACAGGGTTGGTGGACATTCAGTACTTC.

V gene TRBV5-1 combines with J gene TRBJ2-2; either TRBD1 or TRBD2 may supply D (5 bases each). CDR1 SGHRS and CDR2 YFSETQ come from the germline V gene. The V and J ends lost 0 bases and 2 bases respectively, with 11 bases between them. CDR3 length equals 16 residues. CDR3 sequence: CASSLGPGTNTGELFF. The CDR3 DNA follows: TGCGCCAGCAGCTTGGGCCCAGGGACCAACACCGGGGAGCTGTTTTTT.

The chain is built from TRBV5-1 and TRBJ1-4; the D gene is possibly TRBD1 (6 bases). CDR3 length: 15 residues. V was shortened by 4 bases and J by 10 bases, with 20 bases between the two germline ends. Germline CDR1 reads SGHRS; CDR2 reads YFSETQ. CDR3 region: CASSRSGELRGKLFF. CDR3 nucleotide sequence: TGCGCCAGCAGCCGTTCAGGGGAGCTCAGGGGAAAACTGTTTTTT.

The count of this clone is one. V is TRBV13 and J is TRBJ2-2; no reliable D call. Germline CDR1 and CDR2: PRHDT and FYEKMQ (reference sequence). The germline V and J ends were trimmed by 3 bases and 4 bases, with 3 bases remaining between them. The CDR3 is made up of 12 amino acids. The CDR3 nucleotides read TGTGCCAGCAGCTTTTCCACCGGGGAGCTGTTTTTT. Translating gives CASSFSTGELFF.

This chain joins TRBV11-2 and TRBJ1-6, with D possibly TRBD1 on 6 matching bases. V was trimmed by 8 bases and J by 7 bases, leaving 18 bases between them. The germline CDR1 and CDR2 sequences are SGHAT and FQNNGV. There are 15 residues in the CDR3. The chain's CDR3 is CASRSYREGNSPLHF. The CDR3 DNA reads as TGTGCCAGCCGGTCCTACAGGGAAGGCAATTCACCCCTCCACTTT.

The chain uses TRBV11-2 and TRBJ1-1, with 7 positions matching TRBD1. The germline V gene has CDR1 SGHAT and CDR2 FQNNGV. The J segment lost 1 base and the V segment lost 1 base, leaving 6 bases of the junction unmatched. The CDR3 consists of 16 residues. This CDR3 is CASSLGTGQQNTEAFF. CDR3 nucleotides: TGTGCCAGCAGCTTAGGGACAGGACAGCAGAACACTGAAGCTTTCTTT.